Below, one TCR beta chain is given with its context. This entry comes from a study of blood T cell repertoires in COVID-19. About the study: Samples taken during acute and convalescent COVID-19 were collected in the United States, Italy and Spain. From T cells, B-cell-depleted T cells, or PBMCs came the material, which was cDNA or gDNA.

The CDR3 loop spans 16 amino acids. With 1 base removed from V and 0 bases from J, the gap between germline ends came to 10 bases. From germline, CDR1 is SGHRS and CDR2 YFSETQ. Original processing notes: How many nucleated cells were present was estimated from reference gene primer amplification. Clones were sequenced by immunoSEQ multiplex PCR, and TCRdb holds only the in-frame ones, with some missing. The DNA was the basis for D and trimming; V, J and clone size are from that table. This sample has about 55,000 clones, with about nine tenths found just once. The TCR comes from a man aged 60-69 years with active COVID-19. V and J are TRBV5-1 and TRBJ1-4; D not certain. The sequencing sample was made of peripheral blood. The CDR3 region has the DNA TGCGCCAGCAGCTTGAGTGGCAGATCAACTAATGAAAAACTGTTTTTT. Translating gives CASSLSGRSTNEKLFF.